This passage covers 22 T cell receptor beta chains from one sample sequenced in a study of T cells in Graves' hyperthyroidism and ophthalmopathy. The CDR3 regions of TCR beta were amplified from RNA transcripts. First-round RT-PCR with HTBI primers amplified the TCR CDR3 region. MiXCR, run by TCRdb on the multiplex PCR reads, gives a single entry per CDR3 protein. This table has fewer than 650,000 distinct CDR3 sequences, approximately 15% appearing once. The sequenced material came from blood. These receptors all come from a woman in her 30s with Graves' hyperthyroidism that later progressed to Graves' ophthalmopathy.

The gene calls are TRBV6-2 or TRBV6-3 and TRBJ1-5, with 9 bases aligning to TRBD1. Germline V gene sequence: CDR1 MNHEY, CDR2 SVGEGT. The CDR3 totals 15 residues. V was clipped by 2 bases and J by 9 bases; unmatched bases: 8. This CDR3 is CASSYGDRDGPPQHF. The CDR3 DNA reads TGTGCCAGCAGTTACGGGGACAGGGATGGTCCGCCCCAGCATTTT.

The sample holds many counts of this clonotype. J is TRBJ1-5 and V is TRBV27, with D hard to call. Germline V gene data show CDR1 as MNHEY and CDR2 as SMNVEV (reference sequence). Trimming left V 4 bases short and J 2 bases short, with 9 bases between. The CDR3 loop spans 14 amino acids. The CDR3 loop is CASSSSPGNQPQHF. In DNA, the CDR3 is TGTGCCAGCAGTTCCTCCCCCGGCAATCAGCCCCAGCATTTT.

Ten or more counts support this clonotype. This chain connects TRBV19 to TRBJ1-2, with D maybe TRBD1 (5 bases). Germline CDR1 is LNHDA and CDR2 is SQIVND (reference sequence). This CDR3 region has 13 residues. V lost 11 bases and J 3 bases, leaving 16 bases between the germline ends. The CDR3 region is CASVGRDHYGYTF. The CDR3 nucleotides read TGTGCCTCCGTGGGCAGGGACCACTATGGCTACACCTTC.

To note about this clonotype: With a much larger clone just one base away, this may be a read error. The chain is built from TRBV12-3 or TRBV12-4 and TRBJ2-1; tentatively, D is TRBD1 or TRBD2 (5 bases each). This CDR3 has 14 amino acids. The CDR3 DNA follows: TGTACCAGCAGTTTCGCTGGCCTGGGGGATGAGCAGTTCTTC. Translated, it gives CTSSFAGLGDEQFF.

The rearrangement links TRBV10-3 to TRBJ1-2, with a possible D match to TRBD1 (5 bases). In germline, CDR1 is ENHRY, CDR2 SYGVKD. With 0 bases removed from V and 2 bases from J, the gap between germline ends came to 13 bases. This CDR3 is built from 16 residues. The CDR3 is CAISESGRAVNYGYTF. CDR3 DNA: TGTGCCATCAGTGAGTCAGGCAGGGCGGTCAACTATGGCTACACCTTC.

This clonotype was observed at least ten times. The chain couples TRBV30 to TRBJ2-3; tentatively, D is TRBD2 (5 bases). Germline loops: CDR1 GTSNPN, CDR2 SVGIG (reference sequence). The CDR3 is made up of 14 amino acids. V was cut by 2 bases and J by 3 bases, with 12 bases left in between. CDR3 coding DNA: TGTGCCTGGAGTCAAACTAGTCAAACAGATACGCAGTATTTT. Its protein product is CAWSQTSQTDTQYF.

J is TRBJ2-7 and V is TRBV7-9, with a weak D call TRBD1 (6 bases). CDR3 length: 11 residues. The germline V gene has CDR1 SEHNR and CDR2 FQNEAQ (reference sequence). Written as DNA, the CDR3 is TGTGCAGGGGGAGTATCCGACGAGCAGTACTTC. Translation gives CAGGVSDEQYF. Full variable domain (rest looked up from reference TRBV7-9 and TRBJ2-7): DTGVSQNPRHKITKRGQNVTFRCDPISEHNRLYWYRQTLGQGPEFLTYFQNEAQLEKSRLLSDRFSAERPKGSFSTLEIQRTEQGDSAMYLCAGGVSDEQYFGPGTRLTVT.

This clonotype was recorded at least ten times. The CDR3 DNA is TGTGCCAGCAGCCCAAGGACAGGGAACAACTATGGCTACACCTTC. Translated, it gives CASSPRTGNNYGYTF. This chain connects TRBV9 to TRBJ1-2; 8 nucleotides line up with TRBD1. The CDR3 runs to 15 residues. Germline-derived CDR1 and CDR2 are SGDLS and YYNGEE. Trimming at V came to 4 bases and at J to 2 bases, leaving 7 bases not matched to a gene.

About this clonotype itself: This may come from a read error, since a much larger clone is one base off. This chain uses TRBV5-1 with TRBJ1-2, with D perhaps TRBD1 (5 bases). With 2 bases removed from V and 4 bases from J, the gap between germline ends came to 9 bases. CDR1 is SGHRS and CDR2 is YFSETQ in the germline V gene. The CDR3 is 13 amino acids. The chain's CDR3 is CASSLGESYGYTF. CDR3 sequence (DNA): TGCGCCAGCAGCTTAGGGGAGAGCTATGGCTACACCTTC.

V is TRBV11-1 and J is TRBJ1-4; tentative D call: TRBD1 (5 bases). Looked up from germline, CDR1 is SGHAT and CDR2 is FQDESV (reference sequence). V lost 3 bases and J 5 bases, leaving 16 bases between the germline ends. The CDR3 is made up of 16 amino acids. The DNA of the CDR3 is TGTGCCAGCAGCTTGGACCCGGGACGCCAGAATGAAAAACTGTTTTTT. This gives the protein CASSLDPGRQNEKLFF.

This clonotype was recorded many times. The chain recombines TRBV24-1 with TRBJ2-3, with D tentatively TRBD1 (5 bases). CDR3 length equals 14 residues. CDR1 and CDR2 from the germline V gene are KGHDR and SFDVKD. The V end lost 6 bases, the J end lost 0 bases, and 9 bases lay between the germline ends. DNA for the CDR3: TGTGCCACCAGTTTGGCAGGGAGCACAGATACGCAGTATTTT. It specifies CATSLAGSTDTQYF.

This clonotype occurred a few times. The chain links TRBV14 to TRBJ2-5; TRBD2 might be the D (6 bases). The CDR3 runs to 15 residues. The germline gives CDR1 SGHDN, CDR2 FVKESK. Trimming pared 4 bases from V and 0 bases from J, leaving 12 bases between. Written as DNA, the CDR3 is TGTGCCAGCAGCCGGGAGACTAGATACCAAGAGACCCAGTACTTC. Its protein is CASSRETRYQETQYF.

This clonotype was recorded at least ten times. The CDR3, as DNA: TGCAGTGCGTGGACGGGACAGCAAAATTCACCCCTCCACTTT. Protein: CSAWTGQQNSPLHF. The chain couples TRBV20-1 to TRBJ1-6; TRBD1 agrees at 7 bases. With V trimmed by 6 bases and J by 7 bases, 9 bases remained unmatched. This CDR3 contains 14 residues. The germline V gene has CDR1 DFQATT and CDR2 SNEGSKA (reference sequence).

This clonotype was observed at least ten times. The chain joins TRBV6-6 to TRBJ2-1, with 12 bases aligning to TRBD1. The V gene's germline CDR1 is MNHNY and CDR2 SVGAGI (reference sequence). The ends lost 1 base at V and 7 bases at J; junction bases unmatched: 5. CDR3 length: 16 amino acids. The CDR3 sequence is CASSYFRDRGPNEQFF. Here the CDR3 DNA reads TGTGCCAGCAGTTACTTTAGGGACAGGGGGCCGAATGAGCAGTTCTTC.

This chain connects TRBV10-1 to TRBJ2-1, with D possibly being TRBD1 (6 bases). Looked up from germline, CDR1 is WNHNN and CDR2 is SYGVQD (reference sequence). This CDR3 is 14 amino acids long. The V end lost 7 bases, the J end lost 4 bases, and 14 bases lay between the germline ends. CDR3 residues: CASKGERRYNEQFF. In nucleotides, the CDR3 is TGCGCCAGCAAGGGGGAGCGGCGATACAATGAGCAGTTCTTC.

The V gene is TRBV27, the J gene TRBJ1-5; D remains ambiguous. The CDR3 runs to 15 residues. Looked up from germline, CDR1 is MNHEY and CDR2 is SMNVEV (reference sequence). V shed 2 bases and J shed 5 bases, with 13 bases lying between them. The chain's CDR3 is CASSLDGVLDQPQHF. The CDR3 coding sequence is TGTGCCAGCAGTTTAGATGGGGTACTGGATCAGCCCCAGCATTTT.

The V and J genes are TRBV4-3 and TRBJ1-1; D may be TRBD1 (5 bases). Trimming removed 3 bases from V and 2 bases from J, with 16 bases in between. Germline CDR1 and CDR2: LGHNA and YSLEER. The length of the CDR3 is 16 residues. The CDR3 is CASSHPPGTGNTEAFF. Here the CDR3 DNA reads TGCGCCAGCAGCCATCCCCCCGGGACGGGAAACACTGAAGCTTTCTTT.

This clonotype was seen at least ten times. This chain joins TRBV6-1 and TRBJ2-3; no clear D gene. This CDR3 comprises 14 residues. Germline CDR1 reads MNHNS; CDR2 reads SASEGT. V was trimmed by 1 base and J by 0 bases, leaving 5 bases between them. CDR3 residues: CASSEETSTDTQYF. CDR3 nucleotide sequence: TGTGCCAGCAGTGAAGAGACAAGCACAGATACGCAGTATTTT.

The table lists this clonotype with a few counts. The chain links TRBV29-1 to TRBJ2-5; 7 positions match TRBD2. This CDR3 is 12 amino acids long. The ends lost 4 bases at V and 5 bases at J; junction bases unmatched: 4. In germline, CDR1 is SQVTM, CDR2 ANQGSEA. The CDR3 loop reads CSVGAGSETQYF. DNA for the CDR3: TGCAGCGTTGGAGCGGGGTCGGAGACCCAGTACTTC.

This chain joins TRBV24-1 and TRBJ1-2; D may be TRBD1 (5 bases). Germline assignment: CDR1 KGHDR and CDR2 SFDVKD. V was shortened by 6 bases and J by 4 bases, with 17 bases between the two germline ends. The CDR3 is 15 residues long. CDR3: CATSSSGPGGYGYTF. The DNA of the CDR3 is TGTGCCACCAGTTCGAGCGGACCTGGGGGCTATGGCTACACCTTC.

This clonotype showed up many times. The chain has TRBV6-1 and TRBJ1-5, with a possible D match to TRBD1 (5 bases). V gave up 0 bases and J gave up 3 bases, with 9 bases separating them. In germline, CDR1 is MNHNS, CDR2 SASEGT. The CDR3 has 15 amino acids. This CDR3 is CASSEAPRDNQPQHF. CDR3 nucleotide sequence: TGTGCCAGCAGTGAAGCGCCCAGGGACAATCAGCCCCAGCATTTT.

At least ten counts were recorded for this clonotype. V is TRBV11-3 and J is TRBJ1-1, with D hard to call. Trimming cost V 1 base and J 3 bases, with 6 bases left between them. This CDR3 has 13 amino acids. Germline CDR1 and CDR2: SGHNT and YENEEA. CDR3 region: CASSLVSYTEAFF. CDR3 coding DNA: TGTGCCAGCAGCTTAGTCAGTTACACTGAAGCTTTCTTT.